Below, 21 T cell receptor beta chains from the same sample are listed, as sequenced in a study of Ad26.COV2.S vaccination and SARS-CoV-2 variants. This table comes from immunoSEQ multiplex PCR, and its TCRdb copy is limited to in-frame clones, with some not included. This table holds approximately 300,000 clones, just over 85% found once. Treatment denoted: roughly 18 received Ad26.COV2.S at low or high dose, single or two shots; about 5 received placebo; per-sample allocation not given. Specimen acquisition occurred on day 63 following the initial vaccine or placebo injection. The sample was peripheral blood, taken in a trial of Ad26.COV2.S vaccine versus placebo. These receptors were taken from a person aged 18-60 years who received the Ad26.COV2.S COVID-19 vaccine or a placebo.

The rearrangement joins TRBV21-1 to TRBJ1-5. TRBV21-1 constitutes a pseudogene. The CDR3 runs to 17 residues. DNA of the CDR3: TGTGCCAGCAGCAAAGATGTCGCGCACCTTAGCAATCAGCCCCAGCATTTT. Amino acid sequence: CASSKDVAHLSNQPQHF.

This clone was counted between two and nine times. J is TRBJ1-1 and V is TRBV5-1; D perhaps matches TRBD1 (5 bases). V was shortened by 3 bases and J by 0 bases, with 12 bases between the two germline ends. There are 15 residues in the CDR3. CDR1 is SGHRS and CDR2 is YFSETQ in the germline V gene. The CDR3: CASSSGHRVNTEAFF. The CDR3 DNA reads TGCGCCAGCAGCTCGGGGCACAGAGTGAACACTGAAGCTTTCTTT. Full variable domain (remainder filled in from reference TRBV5-1 and TRBJ1-1): KAGVTQTPRYLIKTRGQQVTLSCSPISGHRSVSWYQQTPGQGLQFLFEYFSETQRNKGNFPGRFSGRQFSNSRSEMNVSTLELGDSALYLCASSSGHRVNTEAFFGQGTRLTVV.

V is TRBV19 and J is TRBJ2-1; weak D call: TRBD2 (5 bases). CDR3 size: 17 residues. The germline V and J ends were trimmed by 3 bases and 0 bases, with 15 bases remaining between them. From germline, CDR1 is LNHDA and CDR2 SQIVND (reference sequence). CDR3 in DNA: TGTGCCAGTAGTATGGTAGGGCGGGTAAGCTCCTACAATGAGCAGTTCTTC. Translating it yields CASSMVGRVSSYNEQFF. The complete variable domain, with remaining parts taken from reference TRBV19 and TRBJ2-1, reads DGGITQSPKYLFRKEGQNVTLSCEQNLNHDAMYWYRQDPGQGLRLIYYSQIVNDFQKGDIAEGYSVSREKKESFPLTVTSAQKNPTAFYLCASSMVGRVSSYNEQFFGPGTRLTVL.

The chain recombines TRBV7-9 with TRBJ1-2; 12 bases map to TRBD1. V was pared by 5 bases and J by 8 bases, with 6 bases of the junction left unmatched. Germline values: CDR1 SEHNR, CDR2 FQNEAQ (reference sequence). The CDR3 covers 14 residues. The CDR3, as DNA: TGTGCCAGCAGCCTCCGGGACAGGGGGCGCGGCTACACCTTC. Translating gives CASSLRDRGRGYTF.

The genes are TRBV7-6 and TRBJ2-2; possibly TRBD1 or TRBD2 for D (6 bases each). This CDR3 region has 16 residues. Germline V gene sequence: CDR1 SGHVS, CDR2 FNYEAQ. Trimming stripped 2 bases from V and 8 bases from J, with 18 bases between. CDR3 bases: TGTGCCAGCAGCTTAAGGGGGGAAGGCAGATTTGGGGAGCTGTTTTTT. Translating it yields CASSLRGEGRFGELFF.

CDR3 in amino acids: CASSQDRVSGNTIYF. CDR3 in DNA: TGCGCCAGCAGCCAGGACCGAGTCTCTGGAAACACCATATATTTT. The rearrangement uses TRBV5-1 and TRBJ1-3; D is undetermined. The CDR3 covers 15 residues. Deletions cut 4 bases from V and 0 bases from J, with 11 bases between. Germline lookup yields CDR1 SGHRS and CDR2 YFSETQ.

This clone was picked up one time. The chain couples TRBV5-1 to TRBJ2-3, with 12 nucleotides matching TRBD2. The CDR3 has 16 residues. Germline CDR1 reads SGHRS; CDR2 reads YFSETQ. After removal of 4 bases from V and 3 bases from J, the junction contained 6 bases not matched to a gene. The CDR3 reads CASSPGLAGITDTQYF. CDR3 bases: TGCGCCAGCAGCCCCGGACTAGCGGGGATAACAGATACGCAGTATTTT.

The chain links TRBV6-5 to TRBJ2-3; possible D gene TRBD1, 6 bases. CDR3 length: 14 residues. Germline CDR1 reads MNHEY; CDR2 reads SVGAGI. Deletions cut 2 bases from V and 4 bases from J, with 10 bases between. This CDR3 reads CASSYRDTSDTQYF. CDR3 nucleotide sequence: TGTGCCAGCAGTTACCGGGACACGTCAGATACGCAGTATTTT.

V and J are TRBV5-8 and TRBJ1-3; D is unclear. Per germline, CDR1 SGHTS and CDR2 YDEGEE. Deletions cut 4 bases from V and 0 bases from J, with 11 bases between. The length of the CDR3 is 15 residues. The CDR3, as DNA: TGTGCCAGCAGCCCCGACTTGTACTCTGGAAACACCATATATTTT. The encoded protein is CASSPDLYSGNTIYF.

This chain connects TRBV5-1 to TRBJ1-6; no firm D call. This CDR3 is 15 amino acids long. The V end was cut by 0 bases, the J end by 1 base, with 5 bases between. Germline CDR1 SGHRS, CDR2 YFSETQ. This CDR3 is CASSLEGSYNSPLHF. The CDR3 DNA sequence: TGCGCCAGCAGCTTGGAGGGTTCCTATAATTCACCCCTCCACTTT.

This chain links TRBV4-3 with TRBJ1-2, with D tentatively TRBD1 (5 bases). CDR3 length: 14 amino acids. CDR1 is LGHNA and CDR2 is YSLEER in the germline V gene. Between the trimmed V and J ends, which lost 1 base and 4 bases, there was a span of 10 bases. The CDR3 here is CASSQGAGSYGYTF. DNA for the CDR3: TGCGCCAGCAGCCAAGGGGCAGGGAGCTATGGCTACACCTTC.

The chain employs TRBV2 and TRBJ2-1; D may be TRBD2 (6 bases). Per the germline V gene, CDR1 is SNHLY and CDR2 is FYNNEI. Trimming shortened V by 6 bases and J by 9 bases, and 21 bases separated the two germline ends. This CDR3 has 15 amino acids. The CDR3 sequence: CASRELGTPLSEQFF. As DNA, the CDR3 is TGTGCCAGCAGAGAGCTCGGGACTCCCCTGAGTGAGCAGTTCTTC. The complete variable domain, with remaining parts taken from reference TRBV2 and TRBJ2-1, reads EPEVTQTPSHQVTQMGQEVILRCVPISNHLYFYWYRQILGQKVEFLVSFYNNEISEKSEIFDDQFSVERPDGSNFTLKIRSTKLEDSAMYFCASRELGTPLSEQFFGPGTRLTVL.

The genes are TRBV27 and TRBJ1-4; D is ambiguous. V was cut by 6 bases and J by 0 bases, with 11 bases left in between. The CDR3 length is 15 residues. Germline CDR1 and CDR2: MNHEY and SMNVEV (reference sequence). The DNA for the CDR3 is TGTGCCAGCAGCCCCACGCGTTCAACTAATGAAAAACTGTTTTTT. This gives the protein CASSPTRSTNEKLFF.

This clone occurred once. This chain connects TRBV29-1 to TRBJ2-1, with 12 bases that match TRBD2. This CDR3 contains 14 residues. CDR1 SQVTM and CDR2 ANQGSEA come from the germline V gene. V lost 7 bases and J lost 3; bases outside the gene matches: 4. The CDR3: CSAPLAGGYNEQFF. The DNA of the CDR3 is TGCAGCGCCCCACTAGCGGGGGGCTACAATGAGCAGTTCTTC.

The chain couples TRBV27 to TRBJ1-1; TRBD1 matches 9 bases. Germline assignment: CDR1 MNHEY and CDR2 SMNVEV (reference sequence). V lost 6 bases and J lost 7; bases outside the gene matches: 21. The CDR3 totals 18 residues. DNA for the CDR3: TGTGCCAGCAGCCTTAGGGGGTACCTACAGGGGGCGCATGGTGAAGCTTTCTTT. Protein product: CASSLRGYLQGAHGEAFF.

This chain links TRBV7-2 with TRBJ2-3; TRBD2 agrees at 13 bases. The length of the CDR3 is 17 residues. The ends lost 4 bases at V and 9 bases at J; junction bases unmatched: 13. Germline-derived CDR1 and CDR2 are SGHTA and FQGNSA. The CDR3 nucleotides read TGTGCCAGCAGCTCCGGACGGACTAGCGGGGGACTATGGACGCAGTATTTT. Translated, it gives CASSSGRTSGGLWTQYF.

The V gene is TRBV20-1, the J gene TRBJ2-3; 13 nucleotides align to TRBD2. J lost 4 bases, V lost 3 bases, and 10 bases had no gene match. The CDR3 runs to 17 residues. CDR1 and CDR2 (germline): DFQATT, SNEGSKA (reference sequence). CDR3: CSASNPSLAGGADTQYF. The CDR3 DNA reads TGCAGTGCTAGTAATCCCTCACTAGCGGGGGGGGCAGATACGCAGTATTTT.

V usage is TRBV6-5 and J usage is TRBJ1-1; D not resolved. Germline V gene lookup returns CDR1 MNHEY and CDR2 SVGAGI. The V end was cut by 5 bases, the J end by 11 bases, with 15 bases between. The CDR3 consists of 12 residues. CDR3 sequence reads: CASSRTSGGAFF. CDR3 nucleotides: TGTGCCAGCAGTCGGACCTCCGGTGGGGCTTTCTTT.

As DNA, the CDR3 is TGTGCCAGCAGCTTATGGGCTAGAACGAGCACAGATACGCAGTATTTT. It encodes CASSLWARTSTDTQYF. The genes are TRBV7-2 and TRBJ2-3; D is unclear. Deletions cut 2 bases from V and 0 bases from J, with 12 bases between. CDR3 length equals 16 residues. Germline values: CDR1 SGHTA, CDR2 FQGNSA.

J is TRBJ1-1 and V is TRBV5-1; D is uncertain. The CDR3 has 13 residues. Per germline, CDR1 SGHRS and CDR2 YFSETQ. The V end lost 6 bases, the J end lost 1 base, and 10 bases lay between the germline ends. The CDR3 coding sequence is TGCGCCAGCATGGAGCGGGAGAACACTGAAGCTTTCTTT. Protein: CASMERENTEAFF.

This chain links TRBV7-2 with TRBJ1-3; TRBD1 aligns across 8 bases. Germline V gene sequence: CDR1 SGHTA, CDR2 FQGNSA. V lost 0 bases, J lost 7 bases, and 8 bases stayed unmatched. The CDR3 is made up of 16 amino acids. CDR3 in amino acids: CASSLATGTGQNTIYF. In DNA form, the CDR3 reads TGTGCCAGCAGCTTAGCGACCGGGACAGGCCAGAACACCATATATTTT.